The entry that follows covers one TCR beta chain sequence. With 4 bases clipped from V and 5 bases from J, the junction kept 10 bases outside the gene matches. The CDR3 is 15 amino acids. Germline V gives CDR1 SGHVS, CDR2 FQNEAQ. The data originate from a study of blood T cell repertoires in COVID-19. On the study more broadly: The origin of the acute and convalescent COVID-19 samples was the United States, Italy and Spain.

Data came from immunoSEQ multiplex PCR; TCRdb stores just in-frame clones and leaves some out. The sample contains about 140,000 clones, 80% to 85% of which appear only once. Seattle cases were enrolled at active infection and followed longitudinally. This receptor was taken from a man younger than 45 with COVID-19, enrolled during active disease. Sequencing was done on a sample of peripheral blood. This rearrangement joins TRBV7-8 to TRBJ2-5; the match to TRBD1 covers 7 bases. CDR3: CASSSTGTVEETQYF. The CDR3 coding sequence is TGTGCCAGCAGCTCAACTGGGACAGTGGAGGAGACCCAGTACTTC.